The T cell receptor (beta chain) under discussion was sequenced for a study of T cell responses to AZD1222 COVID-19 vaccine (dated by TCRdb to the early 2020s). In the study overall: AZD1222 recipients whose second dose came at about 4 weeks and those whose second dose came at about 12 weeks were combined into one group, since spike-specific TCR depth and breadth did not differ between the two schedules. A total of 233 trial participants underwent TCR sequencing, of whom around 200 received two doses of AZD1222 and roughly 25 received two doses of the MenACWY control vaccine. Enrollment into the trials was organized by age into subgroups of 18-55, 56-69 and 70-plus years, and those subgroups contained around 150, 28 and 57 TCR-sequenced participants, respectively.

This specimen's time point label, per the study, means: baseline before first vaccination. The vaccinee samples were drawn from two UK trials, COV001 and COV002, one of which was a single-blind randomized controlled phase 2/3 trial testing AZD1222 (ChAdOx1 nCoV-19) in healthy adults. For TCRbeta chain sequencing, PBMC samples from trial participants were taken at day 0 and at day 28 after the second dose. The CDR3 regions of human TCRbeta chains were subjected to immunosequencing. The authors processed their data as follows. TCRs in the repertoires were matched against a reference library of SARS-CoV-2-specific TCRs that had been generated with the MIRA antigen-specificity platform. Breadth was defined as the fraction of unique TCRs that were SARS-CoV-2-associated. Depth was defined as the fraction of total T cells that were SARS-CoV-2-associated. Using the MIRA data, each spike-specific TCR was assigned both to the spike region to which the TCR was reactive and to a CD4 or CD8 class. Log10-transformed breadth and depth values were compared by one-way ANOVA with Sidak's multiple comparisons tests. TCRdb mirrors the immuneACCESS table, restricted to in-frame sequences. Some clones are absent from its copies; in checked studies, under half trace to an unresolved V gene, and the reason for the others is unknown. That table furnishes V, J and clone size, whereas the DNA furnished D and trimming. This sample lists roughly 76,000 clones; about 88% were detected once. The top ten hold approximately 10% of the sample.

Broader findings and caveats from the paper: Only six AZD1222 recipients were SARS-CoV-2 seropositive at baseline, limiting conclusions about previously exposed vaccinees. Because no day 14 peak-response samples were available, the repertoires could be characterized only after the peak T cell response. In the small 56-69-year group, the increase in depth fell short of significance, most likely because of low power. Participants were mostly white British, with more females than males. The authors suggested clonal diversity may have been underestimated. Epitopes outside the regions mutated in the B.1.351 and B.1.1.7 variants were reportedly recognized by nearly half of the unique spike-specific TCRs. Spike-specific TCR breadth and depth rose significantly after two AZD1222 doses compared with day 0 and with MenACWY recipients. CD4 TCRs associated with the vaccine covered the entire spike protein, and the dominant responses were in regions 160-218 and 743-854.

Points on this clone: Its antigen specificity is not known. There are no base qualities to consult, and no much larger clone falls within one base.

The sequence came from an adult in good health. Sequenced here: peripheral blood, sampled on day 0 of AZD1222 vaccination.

The encoded CDR3 is CATSRGGQGAQGYTF. The bases are TGTGCCACCAGCAGAGGGGGACAGGGGGCGCAGGGCTACACCTTC. This sequence uses TRBV15 and TRBJ1-2; 12 bases in the junction line up with TRBD1. Including cysteine and phenylalanine, the CDR3 has 15 amino acids. Only CDR3 DNA is held: 45 bases, read in frame from base 1. Reading the germline V gene (reference sequence) gives CDR1 LNHNV and CDR2 YYDKDF. V and J are trimmed by 1 base and 8 bases, and the gene matches miss 5 bases of the junction. Joined to the reference TRBV15 and TRBJ1-2 proteins, this CDR3 gives the full variable domain: DAMVIQNPRYQVTQFGKPVTLSCSQTLNHNVMYWYQQKSSQAPKLLFHYYDKDFNNEADTPDNFQSRRPNTSFCFLDIRSPGLGDTAMYLCATSRGGQGAQGYTFGSGTRLTVV.